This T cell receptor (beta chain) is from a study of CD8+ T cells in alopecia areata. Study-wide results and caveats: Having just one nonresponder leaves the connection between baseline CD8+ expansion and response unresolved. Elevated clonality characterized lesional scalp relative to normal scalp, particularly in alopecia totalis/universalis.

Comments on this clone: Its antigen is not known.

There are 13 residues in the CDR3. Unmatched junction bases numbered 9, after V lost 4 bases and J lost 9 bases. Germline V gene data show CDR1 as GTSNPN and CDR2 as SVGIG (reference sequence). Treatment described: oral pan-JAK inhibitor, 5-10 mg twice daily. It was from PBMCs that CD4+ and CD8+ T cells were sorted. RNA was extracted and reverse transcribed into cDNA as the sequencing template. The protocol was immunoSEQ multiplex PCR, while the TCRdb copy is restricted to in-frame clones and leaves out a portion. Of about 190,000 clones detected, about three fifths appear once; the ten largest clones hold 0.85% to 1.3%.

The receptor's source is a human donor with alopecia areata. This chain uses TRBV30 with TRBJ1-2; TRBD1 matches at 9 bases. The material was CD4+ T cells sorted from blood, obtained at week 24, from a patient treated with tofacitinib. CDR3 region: CAWTGDRALSYTF. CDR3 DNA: TGTGCCTGGACTGGGGACAGGGCTTTAAGCTACACCTTC.